These 12 T cell receptor beta chains came from one sample sequenced in a study of blood T cell repertoires in COVID-19. Clones were read by immunoSEQ multiplex PCR, and TCRdb kept only the in-frame ones, dropping some. The sample comprises hundreds of thousands of clones, 86% of which are singletons, and 3% to 4% rests with the top ten. The sample comprised PBMCs or T cells enriched from blood (not recorded which). These receptors were obtained from a woman in her thirties or forties with acute COVID-19.

The rearrangement links TRBV4-2 to TRBJ2-3; TRBD2 agrees at 10 bases. The CDR3 spans 17 residues. Germline CDR1 LGHNA, CDR2 YNFKEQ. J gave up 0 bases and V 4 bases, and 7 bases lay outside the gene matches. The CDR3, as DNA: TGTGCCAGCAGCCCGAAGACTAGCGGGCTAAGCACAGATACGCAGTATTTT. This encodes CASSPKTSGLSTDTQYF.

The V and J genes are TRBV12-1 and TRBJ2-7; the table's D call of TRBD1 was not tested on the DNA. TRBV12-1 counts as a pseudogene. This CDR3 is 16 amino acids long. The CDR3: CASSFVSGTGFYEQYF. The CDR3 DNA follows: TGTGCCAGCAGCTTTGTGTCCGGGACAGGGTTCTACGAGCAGTACTTC.

The chain is built from TRBV4-1 and TRBJ1-2, with D uncertain. The germline V gene has CDR1 MGHRA and CDR2 YSYEKL. This CDR3 comprises 15 residues. Trimming removed 0 bases from V and 7 bases from J, with 15 bases in between. The CDR3 coding sequence is TGCGCCAGCAGCCAAGATGGAGGCATGAGAACTGGCTACACCTTC. Its translation is CASSQDGGMRTGYTF.

The V and J genes are TRBV7-6 and TRBJ2-5, with a possible D match to TRBD1 (5 bases). Per germline, CDR1 SGHVS and CDR2 FNYEAQ. V was pared by 1 base and J by 2 bases, with 11 bases between. The CDR3 has 15 amino acids. The CDR3 sequence: CASSLGGAVQETQYF. CDR3 DNA: TGTGCCAGCAGCTTAGGGGGCGCAGTTCAAGAGACCCAGTACTTC.

The gene calls are TRBV3-1 (or the pseudogene TRBV3-2) and TRBJ2-2; maybe TRBD2 (6 bases). V dropped 4 bases and J dropped 13 bases, with 13 bases sitting between them. CDR3 length: 12 residues. CDR1 is LGHDT and CDR2 is YNNKEL in the germline V gene (reference sequence). The CDR3 DNA is TGTGCCAGCAGCCCATCGGGGAGGTGGCTGTTTTTT. Amino acids: CASSPSGRWLFF.

This clone was found once. The chain joins TRBV7-2 to TRBJ2-5; 8 bases fit TRBD2. The ends lost 1 base at V and 1 base at J; junction bases unmatched: 2. This CDR3 contains 15 residues. Germline loops: CDR1 SGHTA, CDR2 FQGNSA. DNA for the CDR3: TGTGCCAGCAGCTTAGGTAGCGGGATCCAAGAGACCCAGTACTTC. Its translation is CASSLGSGIQETQYF.

As to this clone: The same CDR3 can be traced to other DNA sequences in this sample. The chain has TRBV7-8 and TRBJ2-5; the match to TRBD1 covers 7 bases. The V gene's germline CDR1 is SGHVS and CDR2 FQNEAQ. The CDR3 length is 13 residues. V was clipped by 1 base and J by 4 bases; unmatched bases: 0. CDR3 sequence reads: CASSLDRGETQYF. The CDR3 DNA reads TGTGCCAGCAGCTTAGACAGGGGAGAGACCCAGTACTTC. Variable domain in full (rest from reference TRBV7-8 and TRBJ2-5): GAGVSQSPRYKVAKRGQDVALRCDPISGHVSLFWYQQALGQGPEFLTYFQNEAQLDKSGLPSDRFFAERPEGSVSTLKIQRTQQEDSAVYLCASSLDRGETQYFGPGTRLLVL.

The rearrangement links TRBV19 to TRBJ2-7, with a weak D call TRBD2 (5 bases). There are 14 residues in the CDR3. Deletions cut 2 bases from V and 4 bases from J, with 12 bases between. Germline-derived CDR1 and CDR2 are LNHDA and SQIVND (reference sequence). The CDR3 bases are TGTGCCAGTAGTATAATTCTTGGCGGGTACGAGCAGTACTTC. Its translation: CASSIILGGYEQYF.

V and J are TRBV5-1 and TRBJ2-1; D possibly corresponds to TRBD2 (6 bases). The CDR3 runs 17 residues. Between the trimmed V and J ends, which lost 0 bases and 7 bases, there was a span of 20 bases. CDR1 SGHRS and CDR2 YFSETQ come from the germline V gene. The CDR3 here is CASSLVVGGSQGNEQFF. The DNA for the CDR3 is TGCGCCAGCAGCTTGGTGGTGGGAGGATCACAAGGGAATGAGCAGTTCTTC.

The sample holds one count of this clone. The V call is TRBV11-2, the J call TRBJ2-4; D is ambiguous. Per the germline V gene, CDR1 is SGHAT and CDR2 is FQNNGV. Trimming left V 0 bases short and J 12 bases short, with 9 bases between. The CDR3 is 12 amino acids. CDR3 in amino acids: CASSLDSPHQYF. The CDR3 DNA follows: TGTGCCAGCAGCTTAGACAGTCCTCATCAGTACTTC.

Written as DNA, the CDR3 is TGTGCCACCAGTGTCCAACGGGACAGGGTCAGCACCGGGGAGCTGTTTTTT. This translates into CATSVQRDRVSTGELFF. The rearrangement uses TRBV24-1 and TRBJ2-2; 9 bases line up with TRBD1. The CDR3 is 17 amino acids. The junction had 10 bases not matched to a gene; V was cut back by 5 bases and J by 4 bases. The germline CDR1 and CDR2 sequences are KGHDR and SFDVKD.

J is TRBJ1-6 and V is TRBV6-5, with a tentative D call TRBD1 (5 bases). Between the trimmed V and J ends, which lost 6 bases and 7 bases, there was a span of 13 bases. Germline CDR1 and CDR2: MNHEY and SVGAGI. The CDR3 sequence is 14 residues long. CDR3 DNA sequence: TGTGCCAGCAGCTACGGGGCAGAGAATTCACCCCTCCACTTT. It is translated as CASSYGAENSPLHF.